This T cell receptor (beta chain) was observed in a study of T-cell reconstitution after alpha-beta-depleted transplantation in children. The study, taken as a whole, reports: Recipient T cells and thymic progenitors that survived were the source of the high TCRbeta diversity seen at day 60 in some patients. About two months after transplant, alpha-beta T cells reportedly came from several hundred expanded graft clones. Diversity and T-cell counts at one year after transplant derived mostly from new T cells.

Unique molecular identifiers were used to barcode this TCRbeta library. TCRdb recomputed calls from the PCR reads with MiXCR, one row per CDR3 protein. Altogether approximately 190,000 distinct CDR3 sequences are present, 7% to 9% being singletons, with the ten largest covering roughly 36%. The CDR3 is 16 amino acids. CDR1 is MNHEY, CDR2 SVGEGT, per germline. V lost 4 bases and J lost 8, with 21 bases in between. As regards this clonotype: Its antigen remains unknown.

This TCR was recovered from a male patient aged 2-15 years who had a stem cell transplant for acute myeloid leukemia, so the T cells may come from the graft donor. The sample was PBMCs, mostly from graft donor cells, taken 360 days after TCRalphabeta/CD19-depleted stem cell transplant. The chain has TRBV6-2 or TRBV6-3 and TRBJ2-4; D perhaps matches TRBD2 (6 bases). For the CDR3, the DNA is TGTGCCAGCAGTTTGTATATGCGGGGAAGGGAGGACATTCAGTACTTC. It is translated as CASSLYMRGREDIQYF.